A selection of T cell receptor beta chains follows, all from one sample in a study of a mutant IDH1 vaccine in newly diagnosed glioma. These receptors lack a known antigen. Using immunoSEQ multiplex PCR, the repertoire was profiled, and TCRdb retains in-frame clones only, with some absent. The sample has tens of thousands of clones; roughly three quarters are singletons. The input for sequencing was PBMCs, taken from a glioma patient whose treatment included an IDH1 peptide vaccine. These TCRs come from a woman between 40 and 50 years old with glioma. Some clones in this sample may be carry-over from other donors' samples. The CDR3 runs from the conserved cysteine through the conserved F or W. D genes are given only for firm matches. Some rows mark clone size as missing; the rest say once, few, many or name a class of expanded clone.

clone_size,d_call,j_call,v_call,cdr3_length,cdr3_aa,cdr3_nt
few,TRBD1,TRBJ1-5,TRBV18,14,CASSPGQGGQPQHF,TGTGCCAGCTCACCGGGACAGGGAGGGCAGCCCCAGCATTTT
once,NA,TRBJ1-4,TRBV2,16,CASSESPGTHNEKLFF,TGTGCCAGCAGTGAAAGCCCCGGGACCCATAATGAAAAACTGTTTTTT
NA,NA,TRBJ1-6,TRBV6-4,15,CASSAAAGIHSPLHF,TGTGCCAGCAGTGCGGCCGCAGGTATACATTCACCCCTCCACTTT
many,TRBD1,TRBJ1-2,TRBV19,13,CASSKRDSHGYTF,TGTGCCAGTAGTAAAAGGGACAGTCATGGCTACACCTTC
NA,NA,TRBJ2-3,TRBV5-1,13,CASSLAISDTQYF,TGCGCCAGCAGCTTGGCGATTTCGGATACGCAGTATTTT
NA,NA,TRBJ2-3,TRBV29-1,10,CSAGTDTQYF,TGCAGCGCGGGAACAGATACGCAGTATTTT
NA,NA,TRBJ2-4,TRBV7-9,12,CASSLGVGRQYF,TGTGCCAGCAGCTTGGGGGTCGGTCGTCAGTACTTC
NA,NA,TRBJ1-6,TRBV11-2,15,CASSSALNNNSPLHF,TGTGCCAGCAGCTCGGCCCTTAACAATAATTCACCCCTCCACTTT
NA,TRBD1,TRBJ2-5,TRBV7-9,11,CASSYRGTQYF,TGTGCCAGCAGCTACAGGGGGACCCAGTACTTC
NA,TRBD2,TRBJ2-2,TRBV4-3,17,CASSQPLAGANAGELFF,TGCGCCAGCAGCCAACCCCTAGCGGGGGCCAACGCCGGGGAGCTGTTTTTT
NA,TRBD1,TRBJ2-2,TRBV11-3,14,CASSQDRGHGELFF,TGTGCCAGCAGCCAAGACAGGGGTCACGGGGAGCTGTTTTTT
few,NA,TRBJ1-1,TRBV7-9,12,CASRRGTTEAFF,TGTGCCAGCAGGAGAGGGACAACTGAAGCTTTCTTT
few,NA,TRBJ1-1,TRBV6-1,13,CASSDRTGRGAFF,TGTGCCAGCAGTGATAGGACTGGGAGGGGCGCTTTCTTT
NA,NA,TRBJ1-4,TRBV6-1,13,CASTEDEKEKLFF,TGTGCCAGCACCGAGGACGAGAAGGAAAAACTGTTTTTT
NA,NA,TRBJ1-1,TRBV7-9,17,CASSPKGVFGKNTEAFF,TGTGCCAGCAGTCCCAAGGGGGTATTCGGAAAAAACACTGAAGCTTTCTTT
NA,NA,TRBJ1-2,TRBV10-2,16,CASSDLAGILSYGYTF,TGCGCCAGCAGTGACTTAGCAGGGATCCTTAGTTATGGCTACACCTTC
NA,TRBD1,TRBJ2-7,TRBV7-9,14,CASSWTGTFEGQYF,TGTGCCAGCAGCTGGACAGGGACTTTTGAGGGGCAGTACTTC
once,TRBD2,TRBJ2-5,TRBV9,15,CASSVDSRGGETQYF,TGTGCCAGCAGCGTAGATAGCCGGGGAGGGGAGACCCAGTACTTC
NA,NA,TRBJ2-2,TRBV5-4,14,CASSITRNTGELFF,TGTGCCAGCAGCATAACTCGGAACACCGGGGAGCTGTTTTTT
NA,NA,TRBJ1-4,TRBV14,15,CASSQVSGTYEKLFF,TGTGCCAGCAGCCAAGTTTCAGGGACTTATGAAAAACTGTTTTTT
NA,TRBD2,TRBJ2-7,TRBV27,15,CASSMGLAAPYEQYF,TGTGCCAGCAGTATGGGACTAGCGGCCCCCTACGAGCAGTACTTC
few,NA,TRBJ1-1,TRBV5-4,15,CASSSKLGDGTEAFF,TGTGCCAGCAGCTCAAAACTCGGAGATGGTACTGAAGCTTTCTTT
NA,NA,TRBJ2-2,TRBV5-1,15,CASSSNTANTGELFF,TGCGCCAGCAGCTCCAATACAGCGAACACCGGGGAGCTGTTTTTT
NA,TRBD1,TRBJ1-6,TRBV7-9,14,CASSDGQGASPLHF,TGTGCCAGCAGCGACGGACAGGGGGCTTCACCCCTCCACTTT
NA,NA,TRBJ1-1,TRBV2,11,CASSEGREAFF,TGTGCCAGCAGTGAAGGGCGGGAAGCTTTCTTT
NA,NA,TRBJ1-5,TRBV2,15,CASSGGTSNSQPQHF,TGTGCCAGCAGTGGAGGGACATCCAACAGTCAGCCCCAGCATTTT
once,TRBD1,TRBJ1-4,TRBV7-9,15,CASSLADRGLEKLFF,TGTGCCAGCAGCTTAGCAGACAGGGGGCTAGAAAAACTGTTTTTT
NA,TRBD1,TRBJ1-3,TRBV6-5,14,CASSTRDRGHTIYF,TGTGCCAGCAGTACCCGGGACAGGGGCCACACCATATATTTT
NA,TRBD1,TRBJ1-5,TRBV23-1,18,CASRHPPDRHFSNQPQHF,TGCGCCAGCAGACACCCCCCGGACAGGCATTTTAGCAATCAGCCCCAGCATTTT
NA,TRBD2,TRBJ2-6,TRBV2,16,CATSSGAGSGANVLTF,TGTGCCACTTCTAGCGGGGCCGGCTCTGGGGCCAACGTCCTGACTTTC
NA,TRBD2,TRBJ2-3,TRBV7-2,18,CASSLVGSWAGGTDTQYF,TGTGCCAGCAGCTTAGTAGGATCTTGGGCGGGGGGGACGGATACGCAGTATTTT
NA,NA,TRBJ2-7,TRBV10-2,15,CASSGGLMGSYEQYF,TGCGCCAGCAGTGGGGGACTCATGGGCTCCTACGAGCAGTACTTC
NA,NA,TRBJ1-2,TRBV13,16,CASSLGGGAINYGYTF,TGTGCCAGCAGCCTGGGGGGCGGAGCTATAAACTATGGCTACACCTTC
NA,NA,TRBJ2-1,TRBV9,16,CASSGRWGTTYNEQFF,TGTGCCAGCAGCGGCCGATGGGGGACCACGTACAATGAGCAGTTCTTC
NA,NA,TRBJ1-5,TRBV7-2,13,CASSRGGDQPQHF,TGTGCCAGCAGCCGAGGGGGTGATCAGCCCCAGCATTTT
once,NA,TRBJ2-5,TRBV6-5,15,CASSKRGSGTKTQYF,TGTGCCAGCAGCAAACGGGGTTCGGGGACAAAGACCCAGTACTTC
NA,NA,TRBJ2-1,TRBV5-6,12,CASSFRYNEQFF,TGTGCCAGCAGCTTCCGGTACAATGAGCAGTTCTTC
NA,TRBD1,TRBJ1-1,TRBV7-8,16,CASSLEQGAVGTEAFF,TGTGCCAGCAGCTTAGAACAGGGGGCGGTGGGAACTGAAGCTTTCTTT
NA,NA,TRBJ1-2,TRBV10-3,14,CAISATHPNYGYTF,TGTGCCATCAGTGCCACCCATCCAAACTATGGCTACACCTTC
NA,NA,TRBJ1-5,TRBV6-4,15,CASNRTQNSNQPQHF,TGTGCCAGCAACCGGACACAAAATAGCAATCAGCCCCAGCATTTT
NA,TRBD2,TRBJ2-7,TRBV27,15,CASSPGTSGGEEQYF,TGTGCCAGCAGCCCCGGGACTAGCGGGGGGGAAGAGCAGTACTTC
NA,NA,TRBJ2-1,TRBV5-1,16,CASSFSWPSSYNEQFF,TGCGCCAGCAGCTTTTCCTGGCCTAGCTCCTACAATGAGCAGTTCTTC
NA,NA,TRBJ2-3,TRBV27,10,CASAQNTQYF,TGTGCCAGCGCGCAAAATACGCAGTATTTT
NA,NA,TRBJ1-2,TRBV9,15,CASSLEDRLSYGYTF,TGTGCCAGCAGCTTGGAGGACAGACTCTCCTATGGCTACACCTTC
NA,NA,TRBJ2-2,TRBV7-9,13,CASSLVRDGELFF,TGTGCCAGCAGCTTAGTTCGAGACGGGGAGCTGTTTTTT